This T cell receptor beta chain was captured by sequencing in a study of T-cell reconstitution after alpha-beta-depleted transplantation in children. This clonotype showed up just a few times. Unique molecular identifiers were incorporated during preparation of the TCRbeta library. TCRdb used MiXCR to reprocess the PCR reads, holding one entry per CDR3 protein. The sample carries around 400,000 distinct CDR3 sequences, roughly 10% recorded once. The germline V gene has CDR1 SGHRS and CDR2 YFSETQ. The CDR3 is 13 residues long. V was pared by 0 bases and J by 6 bases, with 7 bases between. This chain uses TRBV5-1 with TRBJ2-1, with D unresolved. The sequence was collected from a human donor who donated a stem cell graft to a child with acute myeloid leukemia. Sequenced here: PBMCs from the stem cell graft donor, sampled from the stem cell graft. The CDR3 DNA sequence: TGCGCCAGCAGCTTGGTGTCGAGCAATGAGCAGTTCTTC. Translated: CASSLVSSNEQFF. Together with reference TRBV5-1 and TRBJ2-1, the CDR3 gives the full variable domain: KAGVTQTPRYLIKTRGQQVTLSCSPISGHRSVSWYQQTPGQGLQFLFEYFSETQRNKGNFPGRFSGRQFSNSRSEMNVSTLELGDSALYLCASSLVSSNEQFFGPGTRLTVL.